Described below is a single TCR beta chain sequence and its context. What it recognizes is unknown. The data are from a study of CD8+ T cells in alopecia areata. General study points: Scalp sequencing captures resident alphabeta T cells of normal skin too. Patients showed less clear TCR sequence sharing than mice, possibly partly because of HLA diversity.

cDNA prepared by RNA extraction and subsequent reverse transcription served as the template for sequencing. TCRdb's copy holds only in-frame clones and misses some; the assay was immunoSEQ multiplex PCR. The data show some 170,000 clones, with approximately 65% seen just once and about an eighth held by the top ten. V trimming: 4 bases; J trimming: 5 bases; junction bases outside the gene matches: 12. The CDR3 is 16 amino acids. From germline, CDR1 is MGHRA and CDR2 YSYEKL. The material sequenced was CD8+ T cells sorted from blood, taken at week 0. J is TRBJ2-5 and V is TRBV4-1, with 8 bases matching TRBD1. This receptor was obtained from a human donor with alopecia areata. CDR3 protein: CASSPRQDRVGETQYF. The CDR3 DNA is TGCGCCAGCAGCCCACGACAGGACAGGGTAGGGGAGACCCAGTACTTC.